What follows is one T cell receptor (beta chain) and its context. Its specificity is unknown. The data originate from a study of cytomegalovirus exposure and HLA in healthy donors. As for the study in general: Drawn from HLA-typed donors, approximately 86 million unique TCRs were held in an early data release.

Whole-study results and caveats: Reports credit the classifier with highly specific, highly sensitive diagnosis of cytomegalovirus status. A later analysis by the authors found several of the most significant clusters apparently linked to common viral pathogens. Analysis was performed later, and it showed HLA-associated TCR beta chains to be more clonally expanded than equally common others.

V lost 0 bases to trimming and J lost 6 bases, with 10 bases between them. Per germline, CDR1 SGHNT and CDR2 YYREEE (reference sequence). The CDR3 runs 13 residues. PCR employed 60 Vbeta and 13 Jbeta primers. Sequenced by immunoSEQ multiplex PCR; TCRdb stores in-frame clones only, minus some. The table records tens of thousands of clones, around 75% of them present only once. This TCR came from a man aged 65 to 85 in good health and CMV-seronegative. The chain is built from TRBV5-4 and TRBJ2-7, with a possible D match to TRBD1 (6 bases). Sample: PBMCs. CDR3 nucleotide sequence: TGTGCCAGCAGCTTGGATTGGGGGCGCGAGCAGTACTTC. It specifies CASSLDWGREQYF.